The clone carrying this T cell receptor beta chain was recorded a few times. The antigen remains unidentified. This entry comes from a study of response to subunit inactivated influenza vaccine. TCRdb ran MiXCR on the RT-PCR reads and lists one entry per CDR3 protein. The sample has fewer than 800,000 distinct CDR3 sequences, 15% to 17% seen once. Trimming removed 4 bases from V and 1 base from J; junction bases left unmatched: 11. Germline V gives CDR1 SGHRS, CDR2 YFSETQ. There are 16 residues in the CDR3. Whole-study results and caveats: The authors put forward the suggestion that each seasonal influenza vaccination may bring in only a limited number of new T cells.

The source material was PBMCs from blood, sampled about 12 days after vaccination. The clonotype comes from a man aged 50-60 years who received an inactivated influenza vaccine. J is TRBJ2-7 and V is TRBV5-1; 7 positions match TRBD1. The DNA of the CDR3 is TGCGCCAGCAGCGCGAAACGACAGGGTAAATCCTACGAGCAGTACTTC. This gives the protein CASSAKRQGKSYEQYF.